The 26 T cell receptor beta chains below come from one sample, sequenced in a study of early T cells in non-severe SARS-CoV-2 infection. TCRdb re-analysed the 5' RACE reads in MiXCR, keeping a single row per CDR3 protein. The data show roughly 31,000 distinct CDR3 sequences, less than 10% seen once. Material: whole blood. These receptors originate from an adult who was a healthcare worker with PCR-confirmed SARS-CoV-2 infection or an uninfected control (not recorded which).

This clonotype was found many times. The chain has TRBV29-1 and TRBJ2-7; D remains unclear. Trimming removed 6 bases at V and 3 bases at J, with 12 bases between. Germline V gene data show CDR1 as SQVTM and CDR2 as ANQGSEA. CDR3 length: 12 amino acids. In DNA form, the CDR3 reads TGCAGCGTCTCGGACGGAGTCTACGAGCAGTACTTC. It yields the protein CSVSDGVYEQYF.

This clonotype was recorded many times. This chain joins TRBV6-6 and TRBJ1-2; 10 bases fit TRBD1. This CDR3 comprises 15 residues. Per germline, CDR1 MNHNY and CDR2 SVGAGI (reference sequence). After removal of 5 bases from V and 5 bases from J, the junction contained 8 bases not matched to a gene. CDR3 coding DNA: TGTGCCAGCAGTCAGACAGGGGGCGCCTTATATGGCTACACCTTC. Residues: CASSQTGGALYGYTF.

This clonotype was counted many times. V usage is TRBV10-3 and J usage is TRBJ1-5, with D maybe TRBD1 (5 bases). The CDR3 runs to 14 residues. CDR1 and CDR2 (germline): ENHRY, SYGVKD. V was cut by 6 bases and J by 9 bases, with 18 bases left in between. This chain's CDR3 is CAISRDPQAWPQHF. CDR3 nucleotide sequence: TGTGCCATCAGCCGGGACCCCCAGGCTTGGCCCCAGCATTTT.

Details on this clonotype: A read error is possible here, since a much larger clone lies one base away. V usage is TRBV19 and J usage is TRBJ2-7, with D tentatively TRBD1 (6 bases). Per the germline V gene, CDR1 is LNHDA and CDR2 is SQIVND (reference sequence). Deletions cut 9 bases from V and 3 bases from J, with 12 bases between. The length of the CDR3 is 12 residues. CDR3 loop: CARKDSGYEQYF. CDR3 coding DNA: TGTGCCAGAAAGGACAGTGGCTACGAGCAGTACTTC.

This clonotype was detected ten times or more. This chain joins TRBV10-1 and TRBJ1-1, with TRBD1 matching 7 bases. The CDR3 contains 15 residues. Germline assignment: CDR1 WNHNN and CDR2 SYGVQD (reference sequence). V shed 2 bases, J shed 4 bases, and the junction held 7 bases outside the gene matches. For the CDR3, the DNA is TGCGCCAGCAGTGAGCAGACAGGGTCGGGCACTGAAGCTTTCTTT. Its translation: CASSEQTGSGTEAFF.

This clonotype was detected many times. The J gene is TRBJ1-4, the V gene TRBV7-9, with TRBD1 matching 7 bases. The V segment lost 5 bases and the J segment 5 bases; nucleotides outside the gene matches: 8. Germline loops: CDR1 SEHNR, CDR2 FQNEAQ (reference sequence). The CDR3 loop spans 15 amino acids. The CDR3 nucleotides are TGTGCCAGCAGCAAATCGACAGGGCGGAATGAAAAACTGTTTTTT. Protein sequence: CASSKSTGRNEKLFF.

This clonotype was recorded many times. V and J are TRBV3-1 and TRBJ1-5, with D perhaps TRBD1 (6 bases). The germline V gene has CDR1 LGHDT and CDR2 YNNKEL (reference sequence). The CDR3 length is 16 residues. Trimming left V 0 bases short and J 6 bases short, with 15 bases between. The CDR3 reads CASSQDRAGVGQPQHF. CDR3 bases: TGTGCCAGCAGCCAAGATAGGGCAGGGGTTGGTCAGCCCCAGCATTTT.

This rearrangement joins TRBV5-4 to TRBJ1-2; 7 nucleotides match TRBD1. V lost 5 bases, J lost 8 bases, and 9 bases stayed unmatched. Germline V lookup: CDR1 SGHNT, CDR2 YYREEE (reference sequence). The CDR3 has 13 amino acids. The CDR3 sequence: CASRRQGGGGYTF. The CDR3 DNA follows: TGTGCCAGCAGAAGACAGGGTGGGGGAGGCTACACCTTC.

The sample holds many counts of this clonotype. The rearrangement joins TRBV29-1 to TRBJ1-2; no clear D. Germline V gene lookup returns CDR1 SQVTM and CDR2 ANQGSEA. Trimming took off 5 bases at V and 8 bases at J, with 15 bases between the two ends. This CDR3 spans 12 amino acids. DNA of the CDR3: TGCAGCGTTCAGACCACACTGGGGGGCTACACCTTC. Translation gives CSVQTTLGGYTF.

This clonotype was seen ten or more times. The gene calls are TRBV29-1 and TRBJ2-7; tentatively, D is TRBD1 (6 bases). V was cut by 0 bases and J by 0 bases, with 12 bases left in between. In germline, CDR1 is SQVTM, CDR2 ANQGSEA. The CDR3 is made up of 15 amino acids. The CDR3 DNA reads as TGCAGCGTTGAAGATACGACAGGCCTCTCCTACGAGCAGTACTTC. Translation gives CSVEDTTGLSYEQYF.

The chain employs TRBV18 and TRBJ1-3; D gene ambiguous. Germline-derived CDR1 and CDR2 are KGHSH and LQKENI. The V and J ends lost 4 bases and 4 bases respectively, with 20 bases between them. CDR3 length: 17 residues. This CDR3 reads CASSQTFTDNTGNTIYF. The DNA for the CDR3 is TGTGCCAGCTCACAAACCTTTACTGACAATACCGGAAACACCATATATTTT.

This clonotype was counted between two and nine times. The rearrangement joins TRBV18 to TRBJ2-5; 7 positions agree with TRBD1. V shed 3 bases and J 5 bases; nucleotides not matched to a gene: 12. The CDR3 spans 16 residues. Germline lookup yields CDR1 KGHSH and CDR2 LQKENI. Here the CDR3 reads CASSPTTGLRMETQYF. As DNA, the CDR3 is TGTGCCAGCTCACCCACGACAGGGCTCAGGATGGAGACCCAGTACTTC.

This clonotype was seen ten or more times. V is TRBV7-2 and J is TRBJ2-7; TRBD1 or TRBD2 may be the D gene (5 bases each). The V and J ends lost 2 bases and 0 bases respectively, with 11 bases between them. The germline gives CDR1 SGHTA, CDR2 FQGNSA. The CDR3 sequence is 15 residues long. This CDR3 reads CASSLLGVRSYEQYF. The DNA of the CDR3 is TGTGCCAGCAGCTTATTGGGGGTTCGCTCCTACGAGCAGTACTTC.

This chain connects TRBV7-2 to TRBJ1-1, with a tentative D call TRBD1 (6 bases). Germline CDR1 SGHTA, CDR2 FQGNSA. CDR3 length: 15 amino acids. V lost 0 bases, J lost 0 bases, and 8 bases lay in between. This CDR3 is CASSLAGTLNTEAFF. The DNA of the CDR3 is TGTGCCAGCAGCTTAGCGGGGACATTGAACACTGAAGCTTTCTTT.

This clonotype was seen ten or more times. The CDR3 loop reads CSARDFSGTYNEQFF. Here the CDR3 DNA reads TGCAGTGCTAGGGACTTTAGCGGTACCTACAATGAGCAGTTCTTC. The rearrangement uses TRBV20-1 and TRBJ2-1, with D tentatively TRBD2 (6 bases). The CDR3 runs to 15 residues. CDR1 is DFQATT and CDR2 is SNEGSKA in the germline V gene (reference sequence). V lost 3 bases, J lost 2 bases, and 14 bases lay in between.

This clonotype was picked up many times. The chain employs TRBV27 and TRBJ1-1; D uncertain. Looked up from germline, CDR1 is MNHEY and CDR2 is SMNVEV (reference sequence). The length of the CDR3 is 11 residues. Trimming removed 10 bases at V and 1 base at J, with 7 bases between. CDR3 nucleotides: TGTGCCACCTCCCAGAACACTGAAGCTTTCTTT. It translates to CATSQNTEAFF.

This clonotype is judged large. The chain uses TRBV29-1 and TRBJ1-2; D is possibly TRBD1 (6 bases). There are 12 residues in the CDR3. Germline V gene lookup returns CDR1 SQVTM and CDR2 ANQGSEA. Between the trimmed V and J ends, which lost 6 bases and 2 bases, there was a span of 10 bases. DNA for the CDR3: TGCAGCGTCGCTACAGGGAACTATGGCTACACCTTC. Protein sequence: CSVATGNYGYTF.

This clonotype turned up a few times. This rearrangement joins TRBV7-3 to TRBJ1-1; D gene ambiguous. V dropped 5 bases and J dropped 1 base, with 8 bases sitting between them. This CDR3 has 13 amino acids. Germline V gives CDR1 SGHTA, CDR2 FQGTGA. In DNA, the CDR3 is TGTGCCAGCAGCATAGAACAGAACACTGAAGCTTTCTTT. Amino acid sequence: CASSIEQNTEAFF.

At least ten counts were recorded for this clonotype. The chain is built from TRBV27 and TRBJ1-2; D is possibly TRBD1 (6 bases). Trimming stripped 6 bases from V and 3 bases from J, with 17 bases between. CDR1 and CDR2 from the germline V gene are MNHEY and SMNVEV (reference sequence). The CDR3 contains 15 residues. CDR3 coding DNA: TGTGCCAGCAGCTCGACGCCACAGGGAGACTATGGCTACACCTTC. Residues: CASSSTPQGDYGYTF.

CDR3 protein: CASSRTGATTNEKLFF. The CDR3 bases are TGCGCCAGCAGCCGGACAGGGGCAACAACTAATGAAAAACTGTTTTTT. The rearrangement links TRBV5-1 to TRBJ1-4; 9 nucleotides agree with TRBD1. CDR3 length: 16 amino acids. In germline, CDR1 is SGHRS, CDR2 YFSETQ. Trimming took 4 bases from V and 0 from J; bases not matched to a gene: 4.

This clonotype was observed many times. The chain joins TRBV7-2 to TRBJ1-5; TRBD1 might be the D (6 bases). Germline loops: CDR1 SGHTA, CDR2 FQGNSA. This CDR3 has 15 amino acids. V lost 5 bases, J lost 0 bases, and 11 bases lay in between. CDR3 DNA sequence: TGTGCCAGCAGCCCGAGGACAGTTAGCAATCAGCCCCAGCATTTT. Translation gives CASSPRTVSNQPQHF.

In this sample, this clonotype turned up many times. The chain carries TRBV6-5 and TRBJ1-3, with 7 bases matching TRBD1. CDR3 size: 15 residues. Trimming took 5 bases from V and 4 from J; bases not matched to a gene: 8. Germline CDR1 is MNHEY and CDR2 is SVGAGI. CDR3 nucleotide sequence: TGTGCCAGCAGTCAGACAGGGACGTTGGGAAACACCATATATTTT. The encoded protein is CASSQTGTLGNTIYF.

There are many counts of this clonotype. This chain joins TRBV5-1 and TRBJ1-1; D unresolved. Germline V gene data show CDR1 as SGHRS and CDR2 as YFSETQ. CDR3 length: 12 residues. Trimming removed 1 base from V and 7 bases from J, with 8 bases in between. CDR3 protein: CASSLPSNEAFF. Here the CDR3 DNA reads TGCGCCAGCAGCTTGCCCTCAAATGAAGCTTTCTTT.

V is TRBV5-1 and J is TRBJ1-6, with D tentatively TRBD1 (6 bases). Germline CDR1 is SGHRS and CDR2 is YFSETQ. The CDR3 spans 17 residues. V lost 2 bases and J 0 bases, leaving 12 bases between the germline ends. The CDR3 nucleotides read TGCGCCAGCAGCTTTAGCCGGGACACCTCCTATAATTCACCCCTCCACTTT. Translated: CASSFSRDTSYNSPLHF. The complete variable domain, with remaining parts taken from reference TRBV5-1 and TRBJ1-6, reads KAGVTQTPRYLIKTRGQQVTLSCSPISGHRSVSWYQQTPGQGLQFLFEYFSETQRNKGNFPGRFSGRQFSNSRSEMNVSTLELGDSALYLCASSFSRDTSYNSPLHFGNGTRLTVT.

A few counts support this clonotype. V usage is TRBV2 and J usage is TRBJ2-7; TRBD1 might be the D (6 bases). The CDR3 length is 13 residues. Trimming cost V 9 bases and J 3 bases, with 15 bases left between them. The germline V gene encodes CDR1 SNHLY and CDR2 FYNNEI. Written as DNA, the CDR3 is TGTGCCAGTAAAGGACAGACCTACTACGAGCAGTACTTC. It encodes CASKGQTYYEQYF.

This clonotype was counted only a few times. CDR3 nucleotide sequence: TGTGCCACCCGGGAAGGTTACGAGCAGTACTTC. It specifies CATREGYEQYF. The rearrangement joins TRBV19 to TRBJ2-7; possible D gene TRBD2, 5 bases. The length of the CDR3 is 11 residues. CDR1 and CDR2 from the germline V gene are LNHDA and SQIVND (reference sequence). Trimming cost V 10 bases and J 4 bases, with 11 bases left between them.